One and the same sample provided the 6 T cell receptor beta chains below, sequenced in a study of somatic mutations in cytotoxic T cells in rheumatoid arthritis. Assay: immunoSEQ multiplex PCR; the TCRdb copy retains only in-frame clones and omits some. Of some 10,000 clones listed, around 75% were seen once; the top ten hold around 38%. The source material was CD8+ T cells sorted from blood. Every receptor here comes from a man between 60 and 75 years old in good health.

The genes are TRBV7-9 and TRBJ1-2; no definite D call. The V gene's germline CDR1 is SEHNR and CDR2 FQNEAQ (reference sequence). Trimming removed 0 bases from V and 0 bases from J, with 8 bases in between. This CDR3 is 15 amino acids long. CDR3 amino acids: CASSLAETSNYGYTF. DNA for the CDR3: TGTGCCAGCAGCTTAGCGGAGACATCTAACTATGGCTACACCTTC. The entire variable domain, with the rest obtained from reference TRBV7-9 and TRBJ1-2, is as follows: DTGVSQNPRHKITKRGQNVTFRCDPISEHNRLYWYRQTLGQGPEFLTYFQNEAQLEKSRLLSDRFSAERPKGSFSTLEIQRTEQGDSAMYLCASSLAETSNYGYTFGSGTRLTVV.

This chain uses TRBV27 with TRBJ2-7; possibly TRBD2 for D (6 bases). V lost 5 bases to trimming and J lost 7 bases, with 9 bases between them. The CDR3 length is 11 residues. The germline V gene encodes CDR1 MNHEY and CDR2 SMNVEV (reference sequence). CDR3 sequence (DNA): TGTGCCAGCAGTGATGGGGGGGAGCAGTACTTC. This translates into CASSDGGEQYF.

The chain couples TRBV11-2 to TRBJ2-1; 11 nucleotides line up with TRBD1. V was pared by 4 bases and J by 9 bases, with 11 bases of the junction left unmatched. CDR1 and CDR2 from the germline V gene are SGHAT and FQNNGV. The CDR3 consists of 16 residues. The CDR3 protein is CASSSGQGVQYGEQFF. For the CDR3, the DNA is TGTGCCAGCAGCTCGGGACAGGGGGTCCAGTACGGTGAGCAGTTCTTC.

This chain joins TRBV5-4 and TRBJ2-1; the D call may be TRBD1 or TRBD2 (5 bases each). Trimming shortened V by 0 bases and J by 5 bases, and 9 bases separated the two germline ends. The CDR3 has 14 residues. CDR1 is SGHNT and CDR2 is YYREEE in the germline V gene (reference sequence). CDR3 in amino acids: CASSLAWDHNEQFF. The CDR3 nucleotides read TGTGCCAGCAGCTTGGCATGGGACCACAATGAGCAGTTCTTC.

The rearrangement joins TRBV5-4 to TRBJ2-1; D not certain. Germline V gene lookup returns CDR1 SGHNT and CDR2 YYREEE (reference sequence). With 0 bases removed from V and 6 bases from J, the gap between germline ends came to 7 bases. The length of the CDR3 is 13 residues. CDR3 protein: CASSLEAINEQFF. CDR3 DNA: TGTGCCAGCAGCTTGGAGGCTATCAATGAGCAGTTCTTC.

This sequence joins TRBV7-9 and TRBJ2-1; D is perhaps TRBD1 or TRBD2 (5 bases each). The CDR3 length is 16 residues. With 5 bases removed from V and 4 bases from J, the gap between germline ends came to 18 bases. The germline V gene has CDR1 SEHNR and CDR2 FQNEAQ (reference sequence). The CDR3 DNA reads TGTGCCAGCAGCCACCCCTGGGACCATCCTTACAATGAGCAGTTCTTC. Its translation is CASSHPWDHPYNEQFF. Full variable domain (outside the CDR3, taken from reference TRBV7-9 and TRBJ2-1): DTGVSQNPRHKITKRGQNVTFRCDPISEHNRLYWYRQTLGQGPEFLTYFQNEAQLEKSRLLSDRFSAERPKGSFSTLEIQRTEQGDSAMYLCASSHPWDHPYNEQFFGPGTRLTVL.